These 9 T cell receptor beta chains came from one sample sequenced in a study of T-cell reconstitution after alpha-beta-depleted transplantation in children. TCRbeta library construction was performed incorporating unique molecular identifiers. A single record per CDR3 protein comes from TCRdb applying MiXCR to the PCR reads. The profile shows around 370,000 distinct CDR3 sequences, roughly 16% of them singletons. Sequences were derived from PBMCs, mostly from graft donor cells, sampled 360 days after TCRalphabeta/CD19-depleted stem cell transplant. The receptors originated from a male patient aged 2 to 9 who had a stem cell transplant for acute lymphoblastic leukemia, so the T cells may come from the graft donor.

CDR3 residues: CASRVIGTRDNEQFF. The CDR3, as DNA: TGCGCCAGCCGCGTCATCGGGACACGGGACAATGAGCAGTTCTTC. This chain uses TRBV4-1 with TRBJ2-1; perhaps TRBD1 as D (6 bases). The V gene lost 8 bases and the J gene lost 5 bases, with 19 bases spanning the gap. Germline V lookup: CDR1 MGHRA, CDR2 YSYEKL. CDR3 length equals 15 residues.

This clonotype was detected ten times or more. This sequence joins TRBV7-2 and TRBJ2-5; the match to TRBD1 covers 7 bases. V lost 5 bases to trimming and J lost 2 bases; unmatched junction nucleotides: 8. The germline V gene has CDR1 SGHTA and CDR2 FQGNSA. The CDR3 is made up of 15 amino acids. The CDR3 reads CASSPTGYEQETQYF. For the CDR3, the DNA is TGTGCCAGCAGCCCGACAGGGTATGAACAAGAGACCCAGTACTTC.

The chain joins TRBV20-1 to TRBJ2-2, with D unclear. CDR3 length equals 13 residues. The V and J ends lost 6 bases and 4 bases respectively, with 12 bases between them. Germline V CDR1 and CDR2: DFQATT, SNEGSKA (reference sequence). The DNA for the CDR3 is TGCAGTGCAGCCGGAGTTGTCACCGGGGAGCTGTTTTTT. Translation: CSAAGVVTGELFF.

This clonotype was recorded at least ten times. V gene TRBV11-2 combines with J gene TRBJ2-1, with D tentatively TRBD2 (6 bases). This CDR3 comprises 14 residues. Germline V gene sequence: CDR1 SGHAT, CDR2 FQNNGV. Trimming pared 5 bases from V and 3 bases from J, leaving 11 bases between. This chain's CDR3 is CASSQGLFYNEQFF. The DNA of the CDR3 is TGTGCCAGCAGCCAGGGACTCTTCTACAATGAGCAGTTCTTC.

This clonotype was recorded many times. This chain connects TRBV5-6 to TRBJ2-3; D might be TRBD2 (6 bases). Germline assignment: CDR1 SGHDT and CDR2 YYEEEE. The CDR3 has 15 residues. V lost 1 base and J lost 0, with 9 bases in between. The CDR3 DNA reads as TGTGCCAGCAGCTTGTTTGGGAGGAGCACAGATACGCAGTATTTT. Translated, it gives CASSLFGRSTDTQYF.

This clonotype was seen a few times. This chain uses TRBV12-3 or TRBV12-4 with TRBJ2-1; 14 bases map to TRBD2. The J segment lost 8 bases and the V segment lost 4 bases, leaving 10 bases of the junction unmatched. This CDR3 has 17 amino acids. The CDR3 DNA is TGTGCCAGCAGTTGGGGACTAGCGGGAGACATTGTGGATGAGCAGTTCTTC. Residues: CASSWGLAGDIVDEQFF.

CDR3 nucleotides: TGTGCCAGCAGCTTTGGTGTCACAGATACGCAGTATTTT. Protein sequence: CASSFGVTDTQYF. The rearrangement joins TRBV5-4 to TRBJ2-3; D uncertain. In germline, CDR1 is SGHNT, CDR2 YYREEE (reference sequence). V gave up 2 bases and J gave up 2 bases, with 6 bases separating them. The CDR3 runs to 13 residues.

The chain uses TRBV5-5 and TRBJ1-4; no clear D gene. Germline CDR1 is SGHKS and CDR2 is YYEKEE (reference sequence). The V gene lost 4 bases and the J gene lost 3 bases, with 10 bases spanning the gap. The CDR3 spans 14 residues. The CDR3: CASSPRAPNEKLFF. The CDR3 DNA follows: TGTGCCAGCAGCCCCCGGGCCCCTAATGAAAAACTGTTTTTT.

This clonotype was observed many times. The chain joins TRBV29-1 to TRBJ2-3; D is undetermined. The CDR3 loop spans 12 amino acids. V was trimmed by 6 bases and J by 2 bases, leaving 9 bases between them. In germline, CDR1 is SQVTM, CDR2 ANQGSEA. For the CDR3, the DNA is TGCAGCGTGGGTTCCGACACAGATACGCAGTATTTT. Residues: CSVGSDTDTQYF.